The next 22 T cell receptor beta chains were all read from a single sample in a study of breast tumors, draining lymph nodes, adjacent tissues. Samples came from axillary lymph nodes draining the breast cancer. MiXCR, run by TCRdb on the multiplex PCR reads, gives a single entry per CDR3 protein. The profile shows about 200,000 distinct CDR3 sequences, 34% of them singletons. Sequencing was performed on axillary lymph node tissue. Receptor source: a female donor with breast cancer. Some clones in this sample may be carry-over from other donors' samples.

The chain combines TRBV20-1 with TRBJ2-7, with D maybe TRBD1 (6 bases). The germline V and J ends were trimmed by 3 bases and 3 bases, with 18 bases remaining between them. The CDR3 totals 15 residues. Germline V gene data show CDR1 as DFQATT and CDR2 as SNEGSKA (reference sequence). CDR3 DNA: TGCAGTGCTAGTCAAGGGGGAGTTTATGGCTACGAGCAGTACTTC. This translates into CSASQGGVYGYEQYF.

This clonotype came up many times. The chain combines TRBV4-1 with TRBJ2-1; 9 bases are shared with TRBD2. This CDR3 region has 16 residues. Losses at the gene ends were 2 bases for V and 6 bases for J; bases not matched to a gene: 8. The germline CDR1 and CDR2 sequences are MGHRA and YSYEKL. For the CDR3, the DNA is TGCGCCAGCAGCCAACCAGTTCGCGGGAGGGCCAATGAGCAGTTCTTC. Translation: CASSQPVRGRANEQFF.

A word on this clonotype: A clone one base away is much larger, so this may be a read error. The V gene is TRBV12-3 or TRBV12-4, the J gene TRBJ1-2; D perhaps matches TRBD1 (5 bases). V gave up 3 bases and J gave up 5 bases, with 16 bases separating them. The CDR3 totals 15 residues. Here the CDR3 DNA reads TGTGCCAGCAGTTTCTCCGAGACAGAGTTTTATGGCTACACCTTC. Amino acid sequence: CASSFSETEFYGYTF.

On this clonotype itself: In this CDR3 the conserved last residue, phenylalanine or tryptophan, is missing, so a read error is likely. The chain carries TRBV19 and TRBJ2-1; a weak D match, TRBD2 (6 bases). Trimming removed 2 bases at V and 3 bases at J, with 14 bases between. Looked up from germline, CDR1 is LNHDA and CDR2 is SQIVND (reference sequence). The CDR3 extends over 16 amino acids. The CDR3 protein is CASSITGRSDYNEQFS. The DNA of the CDR3 is TGTGCCAGTAGTATAACCGGGAGAAGCGACTACAATGAGCAGTTCTCC.

A word on this clonotype: A much larger clone differs by one base, so this may be a read error. This chain connects TRBV12-3 or TRBV12-4 to TRBJ2-7, with unresolved D. The CDR3 is made up of 17 amino acids. V dropped 3 bases and J dropped 1 base, with 19 bases sitting between them. The CDR3 loop reads CASSFAGLGFKSYEQYF. CDR3 DNA: TGTGCCAGCAGTTTCGCCGGCCTAGGATTCAAGTCCTACGAGCAGTACTTC.

This chain links TRBV7-2 with TRBJ1-6; 7 nucleotides line up with TRBD1. The ends lost 3 bases at V and 12 bases at J; junction bases unmatched: 8. The CDR3 has 14 amino acids. The germline CDR1 and CDR2 sequences are SGHTA and FQGNSA. The CDR3 spells CASSLANRGEPLHF. The CDR3 nucleotides are TGTGCCAGCAGCTTGGCTAACAGGGGAGAACCCCTCCACTTT.

This clonotype was recorded a few times. CDR3 in amino acids: CASSLGLYQPQHF. CDR3 in DNA: TGTGCCAGCAGTTTGGGCCTTTATCAGCCCCAGCATTTT. This rearrangement joins TRBV27 to TRBJ1-5; no reliable D call. The CDR3 has 13 residues. Germline V CDR1 and CDR2: MNHEY, SMNVEV (reference sequence). Trimming pared 3 bases from V and 5 bases from J, leaving 8 bases between.

This clonotype was found many times. The rearrangement links TRBV11-3 to TRBJ2-3; the match to TRBD2 covers 8 bases. Germline values: CDR1 SGHNT, CDR2 YENEEA. There are 14 residues in the CDR3. The V and J ends lost 5 bases and 2 bases, in that order; junction bases with no gene match: 3. The CDR3 DNA is TGTGCCAGCAGCCCGGGAGGGTACACAGATACGCAGTATTTT. Its translation is CASSPGGYTDTQYF.

This clonotype was recorded at least ten times. The chain recombines TRBV2 with TRBJ1-4, with TRBD1 as a possible D gene (6 bases). The CDR3 is 14 amino acids. CDR1 and CDR2 from the germline V gene are SNHLY and FYNNEI. The V end lost 4 bases, the J end lost 8 bases, and 14 bases lay between the germline ends. CDR3 sequence reads: CASSVRGKTEKLFF. CDR3 sequence (DNA): TGTGCCAGCAGTGTAAGGGGGAAAACCGAAAAACTGTTTTTT.

This clonotype was counted at least ten times. Because the CDR3's place on the DNA is in doubt, the DNA is left out and the CDR3 is given as listed by TCRdb. The CDR3 sequence is CASSFGPGDEQYF. J is TRBJ2-7 and V is TRBV5-1. Germline V gives CDR1 SGHRS, CDR2 YFSETQ. The CDR3 is 13 amino acids long, termini counted.

Remarks on this clonotype: A read error may explain this, as a much larger clone is one base away. The V call is TRBV2, the J call TRBJ2-3; no clear D gene. The CDR3 runs 15 residues. CDR1 is SNHLY, CDR2 FYNNEI, per germline. CDR3 protein: CASSLDVQSTDTQCF. The CDR3 bases are TGTGCCAGCAGTTTGGACGTACAGTCCACAGATACGCAGTGTTTT.

On this clonotype: Being one base from a much bigger clone, this may be a read error. The V and J genes are TRBV20-1 and TRBJ2-7, with a tentative D call TRBD2 (5 bases). The CDR3 extends over 12 amino acids. Per germline, CDR1 DFQATT and CDR2 SNEGSKA (reference sequence). The V and J ends lost 5 bases and 3 bases respectively, with 11 bases between them. CDR3 residues: CSAAAGSYEQYF. DNA of the CDR3: TGCAGTGCTGCCGCGGGCAGCTACGAGCAGTACTTC.

This clonotype was counted ten times or more. The chain combines TRBV7-2 with TRBJ1-2, with a weak D call TRBD1 (6 bases). This CDR3 region has 15 residues. The ends were cut back, 4 bases at V and 4 bases at J, with 16 bases in the middle. Germline V gene sequence: CDR1 SGHTA, CDR2 FQGNSA. This CDR3 reads CASSSPGGAFYGYTF. CDR3 DNA: TGTGCCAGCAGCTCGCCGGGGGGCGCCTTCTATGGCTACACCTTC.

The J gene is TRBJ2-1, the V gene TRBV9; the match to TRBD2 covers 11 bases. Germline CDR1 and CDR2: SGDLS and YYNGEE. The V and J ends lost 2 bases and 7 bases, in that order; junction bases with no gene match: 8. This CDR3 comprises 16 residues. The CDR3 DNA follows: TGTGCCAGCAGCGTCCACATAGCGGGAGGGGGTAATGAGCAGTTCTTC. It translates to CASSVHIAGGGNEQFF.

The J gene is TRBJ1-5, the V gene TRBV9, with D uncertain. This CDR3 is built from 16 residues. Germline loops: CDR1 SGDLS, CDR2 YYNGEE. With 0 bases removed from V and 2 bases from J, the gap between germline ends came to 12 bases. DNA of the CDR3: TGTGCCAGCAGCGTAGGCGGACTCGGTGGCAATCAGCCCCAGCATTTT. This gives the protein CASSVGGLGGNQPQHF.

This clonotype came up many times. The V gene is TRBV6-2 or TRBV6-3, the J gene TRBJ1-2; D gene unclear. Looked up from germline, CDR1 is MNHEY and CDR2 is SVGEGT. Trimming cost V 2 bases and J 2 bases, with 9 bases left between them. CDR3 length: 14 residues. The CDR3 spells CASSYVGPNYGYTF. The CDR3 DNA is TGTGCCAGCAGTTACGTCGGGCCCAACTATGGCTACACCTTC.

At least ten counts were recorded for this clonotype. The chain employs TRBV5-1 and TRBJ2-5; weak D call: TRBD2 (6 bases). The CDR3 contains 16 residues. Germline CDR1 SGHRS, CDR2 YFSETQ. Trimming took 4 bases from V and 5 from J, leaving 21 bases between them. CDR3 residues: CASSPRTGGVRETQYF. DNA for the CDR3: TGCGCCAGCAGCCCACGGACCGGAGGGGTTCGGGAGACCCAGTACTTC.

In the case of this clonotype: It may be a read error: a sequence one base away is much more abundant. V gene TRBV10-1 combines with J gene TRBJ1-4; D is undetermined. The germline CDR1 and CDR2 sequences are WNHNN and SYGVQD (reference sequence). This CDR3 spans 10 amino acids. This CDR3 is CATVYEKLVF. CDR3 coding DNA: TGCGCCACCGTATATGAAAAACTGGTTTTT.

Points on this clonotype: The CDR3 ends on some other residue instead of the conserved phenylalanine or tryptophan, so this is likely a read error. The limits of the CDR3 on the DNA are not certain, so only TCRdb's listed CDR3 is given. The J gene is TRBJ1-3, the V gene TRBV10-3; TRBD1, as called in the table, went unchecked against the DNA. With termini counted, the CDR3 has 9 amino acids. CDR1 is ENHRY and CDR2 is SYGVKD in the germline V gene. The CDR3 loop reads CAISESQGA.

This clonotype was found many times. The rearrangement uses TRBV6-1 and TRBJ1-5; D perhaps matches TRBD1 (5 bases). The CDR3 covers 14 residues. Germline V gene lookup returns CDR1 MNHNS and CDR2 SASEGT. With 6 bases removed from V and 3 bases from J, the gap between germline ends came to 12 bases. The CDR3 region has the DNA TGTGCCAGCAGCGTCGGGGGGGACAATCAGCCCCAGCATTTT. It translates to CASSVGGDNQPQHF.

The chain has TRBV4-2 and TRBJ2-5; 9 nucleotides align to TRBD1. CDR1 is LGHNA, CDR2 YNFKEQ, per germline. Trimming at V came to 0 bases and at J to 6 bases, leaving 11 bases not matched to a gene. The CDR3 contains 17 residues. Here the CDR3 reads CASSQEVLGQGRKTQYF. The CDR3 bases are TGTGCCAGCAGCCAAGAGGTCTTAGGACAGGGGCGGAAGACCCAGTACTTC.

At least ten counts were recorded for this clonotype. V gene TRBV29-1 combines with J gene TRBJ1-5; D not certain. With 4 bases removed from V and 4 bases from J, the gap between germline ends came to 8 bases. The length of the CDR3 is 12 residues. Germline V lookup: CDR1 SQVTM, CDR2 ANQGSEA. The CDR3 is CSVGGLNQPQHF. Written as DNA, the CDR3 is TGCAGCGTTGGCGGGTTGAATCAGCCCCAGCATTTT.